This record covers a single TCR beta chain. What it binds is unknown. The entry originates in a study of identical twins. It was template switching that added a universal primer site, and there were unique molecular identifiers on the cDNA. TCRdb processed the 5' RACE reads anew with MiXCR; each CDR3 protein has one entry. This sample yields around 490,000 distinct CDR3 sequences, of which roughly an eighth are seen a single time; around 0.98% belongs to the top ten. General study results and limits: Out-of-frame alpha sequences shared by twins were enriched for low generation probability.

The germline gives CDR1 LNHDA, CDR2 SQIVND (reference sequence). V lost 8 bases to trimming and J lost 4 bases; unmatched junction nucleotides: 12. The CDR3 runs 16 residues. A further study also used this sample, focusing on yellow fever vaccine responses in identical twins.

Sequenced material: CD4+ T cells sorted from blood. The V call is TRBV19, the J call TRBJ2-1; 9 bases agree with TRBD2. The clonotype originates from a woman younger than 35 in good health. CDR3 nucleotides: TGTGCCAGTGGGGCCGGGACTAGCAGACGTTACAATGAGCAGTTCTTC. It yields the protein CASGAGTSRRYNEQFF.